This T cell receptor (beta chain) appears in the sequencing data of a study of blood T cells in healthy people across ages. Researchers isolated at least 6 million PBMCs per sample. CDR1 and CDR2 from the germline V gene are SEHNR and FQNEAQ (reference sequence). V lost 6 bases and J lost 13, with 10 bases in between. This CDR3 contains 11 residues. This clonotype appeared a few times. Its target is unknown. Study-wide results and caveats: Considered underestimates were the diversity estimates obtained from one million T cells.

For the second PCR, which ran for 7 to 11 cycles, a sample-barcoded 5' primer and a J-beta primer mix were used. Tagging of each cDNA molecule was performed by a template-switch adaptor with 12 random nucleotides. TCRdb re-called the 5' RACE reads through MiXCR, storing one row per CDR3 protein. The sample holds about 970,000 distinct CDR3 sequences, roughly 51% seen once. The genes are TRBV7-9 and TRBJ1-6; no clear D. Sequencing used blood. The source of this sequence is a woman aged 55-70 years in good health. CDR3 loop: CASSSLGPLHF. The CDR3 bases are TGTGCCAGCAGTTCGTTAGGGCCCCTCCACTTT. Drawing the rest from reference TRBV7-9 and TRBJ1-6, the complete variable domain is DTGVSQNPRHKITKRGQNVTFRCDPISEHNRLYWYRQTLGQGPEFLTYFQNEAQLEKSRLLSDRFSAERPKGSFSTLEIQRTEQGDSAMYLCASSSLGPLHFGNGTRLTVT.